The 14 T cell receptor beta chains below all came from one sample that was sequenced in a study of cytotoxic CD8 clonotypes in ibrutinib-treated CLL. TCRdb keeps only in-frame clones here, not all; method: immunoSEQ multiplex PCR. Here the sample spans 270,000 or so clones, less than 85% being singletons. The specimen comprised PBMCs, sampled at disease progression, from a patient treated with ibrutinib. These receptors originate from a human donor with chronic lymphocytic leukemia.

The chain joins TRBV10-2 to TRBJ2-7, with unresolved D. From germline, CDR1 is WSHSY and CDR2 SAAADI. V was clipped by 1 base and J by 2 bases, with 9 bases between them. There are 14 residues in the CDR3. In DNA, the CDR3 is TGCGCCAGCAGTGAGTTTAGGGCCCCCTACGAGCAGTACTTC. Protein sequence: CASSEFRAPYEQYF.

CDR3 sequence reads: CSAGTSGREQYF. In DNA, the CDR3 is TGCAGCGCCGGGACTAGTGGGCGCGAGCAGTACTTC. The chain combines TRBV29-1 with TRBJ2-7, with 8 bases matching TRBD2. With V trimmed by 7 bases and J by 6 bases, 8 bases remained unmatched. The CDR3 is 12 amino acids. Germline CDR1 is SQVTM and CDR2 is ANQGSEA.

This chain connects TRBV7-3 to TRBJ2-7; D is tentatively TRBD1 or TRBD2 (5 bases each). The CDR3 is made up of 14 amino acids. Germline V gene lookup returns CDR1 SGHTA and CDR2 FQGTGA. V was trimmed by 0 bases and J by 5 bases, leaving 11 bases between them. CDR3 coding DNA: TGTGCCAGCAGCTTAACTGCCACGGGACACGAGCAGTACTTC. Translating gives CASSLTATGHEQYF.

The rearrangement joins TRBV9 to TRBJ2-7, with 8 bases fitting TRBD1. The CDR3 has 15 residues. Germline CDR1 reads SGDLS; CDR2 reads YYNGEE. The V and J ends lost 4 bases and 0 bases, in that order; junction bases with no gene match: 6. The CDR3 region has the DNA TGTGCCAGCAGCATTGACAGGGGAATCTCCTACGAGCAGTACTTC. This sequence encodes CASSIDRGISYEQYF.

This chain joins TRBV21-1 and TRBJ2-2; the table's D call, TRBD1, was not checked against the DNA. TRBV21-1 represents a pseudogene. The CDR3 extends over 17 amino acids. The DNA of the CDR3 is TGTGCCAGCAGCAAGGGTGACAGGGGGCTCCACACCGGGGAGCTGTTTTTT. Its protein is CASSKGDRGLHTGELFF.

The chain links TRBV29-1 to TRBJ1-1, with unresolved D. The germline V gene has CDR1 SQVTM and CDR2 ANQGSEA. The length of the CDR3 is 12 residues. Trimming took 4 bases from V and 0 from J, leaving 6 bases between them. DNA of the CDR3: TGCAGCGTTGTGAGAGTGAACACTGAAGCTTTCTTT. Amino acids: CSVVRVNTEAFF.

This clone has ten or more counts. The chain has TRBV23-1 and TRBJ1-5; a weak D match, TRBD1 (6 bases). TRBV23-1 is flagged as an ORF with uncertain function. V was shortened by 3 bases and J by 7 bases, with 16 bases between the two germline ends. The CDR3 loop spans 15 amino acids. CDR3 bases: TGCGCCAGCAGTCACAAACAGGGAACCGAGCAGCCCCAGCATTTT. Translating it yields CASSHKQGTEQPQHF.

This clone was counted a few times. V usage is TRBV10-3 and J usage is TRBJ2-2; D is undetermined. The germline gives CDR1 ENHRY, CDR2 SYGVKD. Trimming removed 7 bases at V and 6 bases at J, with 15 bases between. The CDR3 totals 14 residues. CDR3 coding DNA: TGTGCCATCACCGTAGACGGTGCCGCCGGGGAGCTGTTTTTT. This encodes CAITVDGAAGELFF.

The CDR3 bases are TGCGCCAGCAGCCGCGACAGACGGGGCTATGGCTACACCTTC. Encoded protein: CASSRDRRGYGYTF. The chain recombines TRBV5-1 with TRBJ1-2, with D tentatively TRBD1 (5 bases). From germline, CDR1 is SGHRS and CDR2 YFSETQ. The CDR3 consists of 14 residues. V was pared by 4 bases and J by 4 bases, with 14 bases between.

The genes are TRBV14 and TRBJ2-3, with D tentatively TRBD1 (5 bases). CDR1 SGHDN and CDR2 FVKESK come from the germline V gene. The V end lost 0 bases, the J end lost 3 bases, and 13 bases lay between the germline ends. CDR3 size: 16 residues. The CDR3: CASSQDRAMLTDTQYF. Written as DNA, the CDR3 is TGTGCCAGCAGCCAAGACAGGGCTATGTTGACAGATACGCAGTATTTT.

The V and J genes are TRBV7-2 and TRBJ2-7; 11 bases align to TRBD2. From germline, CDR1 is SGHTA and CDR2 FQGNSA. Trimming removed 1 base from V and 4 bases from J; junction bases left unmatched: 3. This CDR3 has 15 amino acids. This CDR3 is CASSLELAGVYEQYF. CDR3 coding DNA: TGTGCCAGCAGCTTAGAACTAGCGGGAGTTTACGAGCAGTACTTC.

The rearrangement uses TRBV10-3 and TRBJ1-5, with D possibly matching TRBD1 (6 bases). Trimming removed 11 bases from V and 4 bases from J, with 15 bases in between. Germline CDR1 ENHRY, CDR2 SYGVKD. The CDR3 length is 13 residues. The CDR3 sequence is CAAKEGGNQPQHF. In DNA, the CDR3 is TGTGCCGCCAAGGAAGGGGGTAATCAGCCCCAGCATTTT.

As DNA, the CDR3 is TGCAGCGTTTACAGGGGGCCCGGGGAGCTGTTTTTT. It yields the protein CSVYRGPGELFF. The chain employs TRBV29-1 and TRBJ2-2; TRBD1 matches at 9 bases. Unmatched junction bases numbered 1, after V lost 5 bases and J lost 6 bases. In germline, CDR1 is SQVTM, CDR2 ANQGSEA. The CDR3 is 12 residues long.

The chain carries TRBV5-1 and TRBJ2-1; 8 bases line up with TRBD2. The V segment lost 8 bases and the J segment 0 bases; nucleotides outside the gene matches: 7. In germline, CDR1 is SGHRS, CDR2 YFSETQ. The CDR3 sequence is 15 residues long. The chain's CDR3 is CASKQRENSYNEQFF. In nucleotides, the CDR3 is TGCGCCAGTAAGCAGCGGGAGAACTCCTACAATGAGCAGTTCTTC.